The T cell receptor beta chain under discussion was sequenced for a study of neoadjuvant nivolumab and ipilimumab in lung cancer. Study observations and caveats: TCR richness and clonality were higher in tumors than adjacent uninvolved lung.

As regards this clone: What it recognizes is unknown.

Data came from immunoSEQ multiplex PCR; TCRdb stores just in-frame clones and leaves some out. The data hold approximately 530 clones, with 75% to 95% observed a single time. The J segment lost 2 bases and the V segment lost 3 bases, leaving 9 bases of the junction unmatched. Germline V gene sequence: CDR1 MNHEY, CDR2 SMNVEV (reference sequence). The length of the CDR3 is 17 residues. This sequence originates from an adult with non-small cell lung cancer. Some clones in this sample may be carry-over from other donors' samples. The source material was tumor tissue, sampled before neoadjuvant nivolumab, alone or with ipilimumab. V usage is TRBV27 and J usage is TRBJ1-5; 8 positions match TRBD1. CDR3 nucleotide sequence: TGTGCCAGCAGTTTCCTCCCGACAGGGGAGGGCAATCAGCCCCAGCATTTT. Translating it yields CASSFLPTGEGNQPQHF.